This T cell receptor beta chain comes out of a study of blood T cell repertoires in COVID-19. About the research overall: Samples representing acute and convalescent COVID-19 were sourced from the United States, Italy and Spain.

Assay used: immunoSEQ multiplex PCR; TCRdb lists only in-frame clones, some missing. The sample records roughly 220,000 clones, 88% being singletons. The V gene end was trimmed by 0 bases and the J gene end by 0 bases; junction bases not matched to a gene: 10. Germline CDR1 is KGHDR and CDR2 is SFDVKD. The CDR3 runs to 19 residues. This sequence was found in a woman aged 25-40 years who had recovered from COVID-19. The sample taken for sequencing was PBMCs or T cells enriched from blood (not recorded which). The chain couples TRBV24-1 to TRBJ1-5, with 7 bases matching TRBD1. CDR3 sequence reads: CATSDLFHQGGPSNQPQHF. For the CDR3, the DNA is TGTGCCACCAGTGATTTGTTCCACCAGGGGGGCCCTAGCAATCAGCCCCAGCATTTT.